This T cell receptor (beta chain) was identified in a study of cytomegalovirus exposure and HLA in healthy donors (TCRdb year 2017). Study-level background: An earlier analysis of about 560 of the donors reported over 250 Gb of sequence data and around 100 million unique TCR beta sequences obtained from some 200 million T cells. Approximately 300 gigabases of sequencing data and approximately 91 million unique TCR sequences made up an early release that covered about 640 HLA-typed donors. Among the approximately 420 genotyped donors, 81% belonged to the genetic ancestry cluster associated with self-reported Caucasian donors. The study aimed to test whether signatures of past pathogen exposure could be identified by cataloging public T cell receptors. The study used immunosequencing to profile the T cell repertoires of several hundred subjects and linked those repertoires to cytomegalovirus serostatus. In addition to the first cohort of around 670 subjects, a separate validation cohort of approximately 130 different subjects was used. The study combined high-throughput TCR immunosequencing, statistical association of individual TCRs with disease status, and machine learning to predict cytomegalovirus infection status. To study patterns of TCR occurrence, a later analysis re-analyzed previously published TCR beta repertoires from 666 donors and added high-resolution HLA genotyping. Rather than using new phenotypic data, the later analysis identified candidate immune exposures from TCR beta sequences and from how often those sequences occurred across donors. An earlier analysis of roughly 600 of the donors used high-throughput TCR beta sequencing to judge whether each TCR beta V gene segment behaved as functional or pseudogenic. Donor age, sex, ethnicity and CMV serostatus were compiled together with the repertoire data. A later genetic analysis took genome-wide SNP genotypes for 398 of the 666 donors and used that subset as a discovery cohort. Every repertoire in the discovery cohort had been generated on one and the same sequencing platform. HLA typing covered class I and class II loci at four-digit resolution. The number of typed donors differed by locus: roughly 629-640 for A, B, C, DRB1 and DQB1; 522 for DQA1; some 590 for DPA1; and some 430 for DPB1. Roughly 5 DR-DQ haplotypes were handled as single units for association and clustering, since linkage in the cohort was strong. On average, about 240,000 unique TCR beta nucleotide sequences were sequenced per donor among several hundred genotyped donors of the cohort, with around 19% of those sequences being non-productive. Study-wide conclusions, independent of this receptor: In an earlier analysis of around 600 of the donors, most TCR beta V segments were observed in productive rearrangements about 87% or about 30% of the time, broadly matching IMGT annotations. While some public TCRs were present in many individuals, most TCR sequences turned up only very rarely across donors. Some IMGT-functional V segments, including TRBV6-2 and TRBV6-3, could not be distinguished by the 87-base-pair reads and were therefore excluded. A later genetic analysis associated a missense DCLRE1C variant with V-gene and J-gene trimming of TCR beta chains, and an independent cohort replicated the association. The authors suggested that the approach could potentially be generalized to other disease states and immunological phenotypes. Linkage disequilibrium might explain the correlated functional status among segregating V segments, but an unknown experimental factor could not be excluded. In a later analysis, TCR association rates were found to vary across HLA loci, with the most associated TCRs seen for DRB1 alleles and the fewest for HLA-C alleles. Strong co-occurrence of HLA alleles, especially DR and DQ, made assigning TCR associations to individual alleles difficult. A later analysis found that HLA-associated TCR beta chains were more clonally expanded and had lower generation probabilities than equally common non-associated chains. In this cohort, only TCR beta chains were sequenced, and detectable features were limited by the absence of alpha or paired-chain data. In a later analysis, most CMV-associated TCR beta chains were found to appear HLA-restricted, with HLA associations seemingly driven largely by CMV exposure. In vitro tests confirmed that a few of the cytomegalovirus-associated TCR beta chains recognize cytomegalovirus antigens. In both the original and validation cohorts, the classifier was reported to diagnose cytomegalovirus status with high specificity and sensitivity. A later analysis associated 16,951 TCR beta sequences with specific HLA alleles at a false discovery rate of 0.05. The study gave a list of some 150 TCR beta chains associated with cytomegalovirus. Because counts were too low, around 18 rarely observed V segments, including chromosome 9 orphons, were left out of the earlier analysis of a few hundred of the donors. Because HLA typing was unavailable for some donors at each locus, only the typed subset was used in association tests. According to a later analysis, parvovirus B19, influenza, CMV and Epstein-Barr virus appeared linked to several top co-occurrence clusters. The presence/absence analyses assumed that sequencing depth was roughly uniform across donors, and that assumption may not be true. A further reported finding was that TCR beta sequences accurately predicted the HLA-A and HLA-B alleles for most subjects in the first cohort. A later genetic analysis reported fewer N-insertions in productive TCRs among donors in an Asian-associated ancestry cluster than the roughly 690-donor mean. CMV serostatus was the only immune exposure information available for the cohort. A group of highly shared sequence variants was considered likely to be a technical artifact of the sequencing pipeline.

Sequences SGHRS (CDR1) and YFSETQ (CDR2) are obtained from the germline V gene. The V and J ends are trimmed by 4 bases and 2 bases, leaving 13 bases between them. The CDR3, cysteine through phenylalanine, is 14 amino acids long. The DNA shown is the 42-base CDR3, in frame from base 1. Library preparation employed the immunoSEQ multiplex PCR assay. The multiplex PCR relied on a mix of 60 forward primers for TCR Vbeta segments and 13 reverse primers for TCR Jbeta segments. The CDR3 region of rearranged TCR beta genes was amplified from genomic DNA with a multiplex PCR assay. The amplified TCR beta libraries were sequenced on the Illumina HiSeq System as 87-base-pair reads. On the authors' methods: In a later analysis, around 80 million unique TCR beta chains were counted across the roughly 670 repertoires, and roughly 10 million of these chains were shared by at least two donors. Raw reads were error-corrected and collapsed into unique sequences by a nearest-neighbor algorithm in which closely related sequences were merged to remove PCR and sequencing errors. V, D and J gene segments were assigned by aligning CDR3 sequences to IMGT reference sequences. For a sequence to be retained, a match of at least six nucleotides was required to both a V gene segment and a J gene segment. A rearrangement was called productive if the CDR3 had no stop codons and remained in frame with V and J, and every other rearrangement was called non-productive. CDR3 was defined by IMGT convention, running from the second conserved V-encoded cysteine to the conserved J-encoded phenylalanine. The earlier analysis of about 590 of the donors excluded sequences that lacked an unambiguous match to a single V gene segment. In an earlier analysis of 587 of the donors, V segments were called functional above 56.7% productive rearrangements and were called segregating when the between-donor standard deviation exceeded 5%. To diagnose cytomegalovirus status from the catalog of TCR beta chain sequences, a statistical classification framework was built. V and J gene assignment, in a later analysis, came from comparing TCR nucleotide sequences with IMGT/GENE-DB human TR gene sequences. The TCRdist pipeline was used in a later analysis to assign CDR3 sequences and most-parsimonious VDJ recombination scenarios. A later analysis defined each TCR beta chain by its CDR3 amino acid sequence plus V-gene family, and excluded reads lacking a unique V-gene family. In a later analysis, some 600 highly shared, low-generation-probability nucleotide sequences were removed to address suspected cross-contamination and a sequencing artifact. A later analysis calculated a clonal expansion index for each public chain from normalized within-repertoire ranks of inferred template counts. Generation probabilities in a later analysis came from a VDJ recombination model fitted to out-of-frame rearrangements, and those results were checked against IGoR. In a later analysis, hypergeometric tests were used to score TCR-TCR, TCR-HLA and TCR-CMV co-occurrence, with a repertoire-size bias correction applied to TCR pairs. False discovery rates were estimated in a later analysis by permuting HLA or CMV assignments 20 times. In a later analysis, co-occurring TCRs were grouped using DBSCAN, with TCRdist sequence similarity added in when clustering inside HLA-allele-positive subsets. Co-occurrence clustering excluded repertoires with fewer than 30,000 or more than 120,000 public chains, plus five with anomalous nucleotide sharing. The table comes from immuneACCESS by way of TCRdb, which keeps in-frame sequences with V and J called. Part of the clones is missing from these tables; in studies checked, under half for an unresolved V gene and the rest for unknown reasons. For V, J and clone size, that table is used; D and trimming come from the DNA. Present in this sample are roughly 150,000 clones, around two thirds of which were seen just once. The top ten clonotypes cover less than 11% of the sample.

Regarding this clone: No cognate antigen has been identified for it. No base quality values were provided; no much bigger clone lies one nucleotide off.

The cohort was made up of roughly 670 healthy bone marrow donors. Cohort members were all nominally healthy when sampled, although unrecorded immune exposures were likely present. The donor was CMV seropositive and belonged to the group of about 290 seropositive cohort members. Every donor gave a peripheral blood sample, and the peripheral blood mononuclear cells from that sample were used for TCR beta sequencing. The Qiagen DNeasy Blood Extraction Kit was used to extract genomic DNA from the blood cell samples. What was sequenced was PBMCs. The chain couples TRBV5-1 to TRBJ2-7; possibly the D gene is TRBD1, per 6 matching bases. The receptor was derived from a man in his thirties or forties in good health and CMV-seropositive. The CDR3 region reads CASSPDRSAYEQYF. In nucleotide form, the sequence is TGCGCCAGCAGCCCAGACAGGAGTGCCTACGAGCAGTACTTC. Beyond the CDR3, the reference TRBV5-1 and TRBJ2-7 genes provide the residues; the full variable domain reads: KAGVTQTPRYLIKTRGQQVTLSCSPISGHRSVSWYQQTPGQGLQFLFEYFSETQRNKGNFPGRFSGRQFSNSRSEMNVSTLELGDSALYLCASSPDRSAYEQYFGPGTRLTVT.